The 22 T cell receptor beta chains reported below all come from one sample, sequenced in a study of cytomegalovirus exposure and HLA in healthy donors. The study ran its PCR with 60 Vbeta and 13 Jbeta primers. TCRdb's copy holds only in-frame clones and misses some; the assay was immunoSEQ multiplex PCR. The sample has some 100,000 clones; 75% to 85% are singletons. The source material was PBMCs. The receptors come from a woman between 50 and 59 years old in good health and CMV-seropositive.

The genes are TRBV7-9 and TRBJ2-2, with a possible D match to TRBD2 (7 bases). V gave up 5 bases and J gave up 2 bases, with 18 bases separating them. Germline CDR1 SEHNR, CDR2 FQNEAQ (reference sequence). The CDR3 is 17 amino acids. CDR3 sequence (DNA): TGTGCCAGCAGCCGCGGGGCGGGGGCCGCAAACACCGGGGAGCTGTTTTTT. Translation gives CASSRGAGAANTGELFF.

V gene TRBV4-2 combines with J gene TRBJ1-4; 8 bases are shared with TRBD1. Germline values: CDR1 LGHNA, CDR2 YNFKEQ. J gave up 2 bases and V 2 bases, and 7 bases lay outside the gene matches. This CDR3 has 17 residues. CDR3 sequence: CASSQIRGQGTNEKLFF. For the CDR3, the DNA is TGTGCCAGCAGCCAAATCAGGGGGCAGGGGACTAATGAAAAACTGTTTTTT.

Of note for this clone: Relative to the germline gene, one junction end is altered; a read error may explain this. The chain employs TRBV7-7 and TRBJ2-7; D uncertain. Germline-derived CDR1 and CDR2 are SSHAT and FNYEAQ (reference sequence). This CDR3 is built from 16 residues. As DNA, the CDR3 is TGTGCTAGCAGCCCTTGGCCCTCTGACACGATCTACGAGCAGTACTTC. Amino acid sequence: CASSPWPSDTIYEQYF. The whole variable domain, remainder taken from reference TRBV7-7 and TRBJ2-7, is GAGVSQSPRYKVTKRGQDVTLRCDPISSHATLYWYQQALGQGPEFLTYFNYEAQPDKSGLPSDRFSAERPEGSISTLTIQRTEQRDSAMYRCASSPWPSDTIYEQYFGPGTRLTVT.

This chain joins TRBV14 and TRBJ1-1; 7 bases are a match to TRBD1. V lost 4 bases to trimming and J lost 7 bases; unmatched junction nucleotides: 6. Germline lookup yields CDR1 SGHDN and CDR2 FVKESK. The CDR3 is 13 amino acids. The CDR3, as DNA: TGTGCCAGCAGCCCGACAGGGAGAGGTGAAGCTTTCTTT. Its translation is CASSPTGRGEAFF.

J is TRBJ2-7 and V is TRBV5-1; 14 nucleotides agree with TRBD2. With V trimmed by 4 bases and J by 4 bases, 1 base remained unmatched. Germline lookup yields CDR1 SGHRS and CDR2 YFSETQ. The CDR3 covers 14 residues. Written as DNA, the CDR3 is TGCGCCAGCAGCGGGACTAGCGGGAGTTACGAGCAGTACTTC. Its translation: CASSGTSGSYEQYF.

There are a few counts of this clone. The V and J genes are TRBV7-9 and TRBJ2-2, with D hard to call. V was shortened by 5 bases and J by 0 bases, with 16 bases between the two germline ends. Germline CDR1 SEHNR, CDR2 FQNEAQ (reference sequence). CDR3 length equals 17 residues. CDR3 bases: TGTGCCAGCAGCCTACGTGCCCACCCTACGAACACCGGGGAGCTGTTTTTT. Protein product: CASSLRAHPTNTGELFF.

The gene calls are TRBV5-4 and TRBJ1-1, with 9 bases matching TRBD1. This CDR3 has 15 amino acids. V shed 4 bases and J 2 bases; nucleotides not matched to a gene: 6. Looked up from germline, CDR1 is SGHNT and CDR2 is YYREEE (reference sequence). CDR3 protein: CASSGPDRGNTEAFF. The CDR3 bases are TGTGCCAGCAGCGGCCCGGACAGGGGTAACACTGAAGCTTTCTTT.

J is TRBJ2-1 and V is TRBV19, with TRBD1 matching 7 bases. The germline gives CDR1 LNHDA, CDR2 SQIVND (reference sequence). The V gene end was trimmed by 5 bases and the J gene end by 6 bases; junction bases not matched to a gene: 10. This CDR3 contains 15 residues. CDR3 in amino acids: CASSPSGTVANEQFF. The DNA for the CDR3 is TGTGCCAGTAGTCCCTCCGGGACAGTGGCCAATGAGCAGTTCTTC.

The CDR3 reads CASSITGNTEAFF. Here the CDR3 DNA reads TGTGCCAGCAGCATAACAGGGAACACTGAAGCTTTCTTT. The J gene is TRBJ1-1, the V gene TRBV6-5; maybe TRBD1 (5 bases). The CDR3 length is 13 residues. Germline-derived CDR1 and CDR2 are MNHEY and SVGAGI. V shed 6 bases and J shed 1 base, with 9 bases lying between them.

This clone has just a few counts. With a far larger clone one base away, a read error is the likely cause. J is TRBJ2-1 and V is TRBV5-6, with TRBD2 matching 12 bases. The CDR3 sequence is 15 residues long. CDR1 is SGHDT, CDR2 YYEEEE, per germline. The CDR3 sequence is CACSDGLAGSDEQFF. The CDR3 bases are TGTGCCTGCAGCGATGGACTAGCGGGAAGTGATGAGCAGTTCTTC. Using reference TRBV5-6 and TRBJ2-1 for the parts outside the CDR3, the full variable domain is DAGVTQSPTHLIKTRGQQVTLRCSPKSGHDTVSWYQQALGQGPQFIFQYYEEEERQRGNFPDRFSGHQFPNYSSELNVNALLLGDSALYLCACSDGLAGSDEQFFGPGTRLTVL.

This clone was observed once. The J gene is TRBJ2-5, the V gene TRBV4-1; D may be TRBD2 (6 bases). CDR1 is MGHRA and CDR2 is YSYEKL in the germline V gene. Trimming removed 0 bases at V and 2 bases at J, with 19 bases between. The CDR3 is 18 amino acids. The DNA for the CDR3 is TGCGCCAGCAGCCAAGAAGGTGGCCGGGCGGGGCCGCAAGAGACCCAGTACTTC. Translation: CASSQEGGRAGPQETQYF.

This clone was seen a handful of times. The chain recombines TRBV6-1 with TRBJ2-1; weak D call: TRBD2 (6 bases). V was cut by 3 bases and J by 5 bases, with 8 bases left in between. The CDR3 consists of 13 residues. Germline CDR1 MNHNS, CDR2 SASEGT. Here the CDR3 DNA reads TGTGCCAGCAGTGATTGGGGGGACAATGAGCAGTTCTTC. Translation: CASSDWGDNEQFF.

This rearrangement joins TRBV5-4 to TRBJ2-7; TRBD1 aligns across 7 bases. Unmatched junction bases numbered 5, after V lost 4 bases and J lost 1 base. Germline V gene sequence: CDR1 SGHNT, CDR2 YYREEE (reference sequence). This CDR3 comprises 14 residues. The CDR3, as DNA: TGTGCCAGCAGCATCCGGGACAGATCCTACGAGCAGTACTTC. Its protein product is CASSIRDRSYEQYF.

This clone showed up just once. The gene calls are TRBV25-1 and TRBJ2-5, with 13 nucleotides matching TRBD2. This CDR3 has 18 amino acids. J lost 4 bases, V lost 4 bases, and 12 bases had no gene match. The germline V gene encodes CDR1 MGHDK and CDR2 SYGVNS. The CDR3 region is CASSGSGGLAGLLETQYF. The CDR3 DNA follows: TGTGCCAGCAGTGGCTCCGGGGGACTAGCGGGATTGTTAGAGACCCAGTACTTC.

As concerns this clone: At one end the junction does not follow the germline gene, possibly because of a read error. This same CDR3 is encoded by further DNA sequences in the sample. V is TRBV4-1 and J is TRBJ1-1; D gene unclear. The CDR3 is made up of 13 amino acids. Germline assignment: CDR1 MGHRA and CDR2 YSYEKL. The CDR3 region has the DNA TGCGCCAGCAGCCTTAAGATGAACAGTGAAGCTTTTTTT. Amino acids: CASSLKMNSEAFF.

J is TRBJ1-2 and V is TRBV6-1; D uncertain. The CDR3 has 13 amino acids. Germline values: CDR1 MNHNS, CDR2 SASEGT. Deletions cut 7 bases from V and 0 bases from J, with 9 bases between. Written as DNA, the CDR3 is TGTGCCAGCACCGACGGAGCTAACTATGGCTACACCTTC. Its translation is CASTDGANYGYTF.

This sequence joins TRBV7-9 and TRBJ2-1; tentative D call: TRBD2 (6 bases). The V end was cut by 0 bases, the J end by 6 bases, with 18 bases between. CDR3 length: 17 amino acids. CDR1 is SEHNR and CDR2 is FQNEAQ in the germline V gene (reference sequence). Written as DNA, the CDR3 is TGTGCCAGCAGCTTAGCGCAGTACGGGGGTTGGGGCAATGAGCAGTTCTTC. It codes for CASSLAQYGGWGNEQFF.

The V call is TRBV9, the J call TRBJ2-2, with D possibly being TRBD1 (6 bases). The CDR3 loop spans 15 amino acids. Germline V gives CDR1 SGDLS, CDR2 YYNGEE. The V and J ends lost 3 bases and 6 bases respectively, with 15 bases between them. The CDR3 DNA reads TGTGCCAGCAGCGCACAGGGTTTAATTCCCGGGGAGCTGTTTTTT. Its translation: CASSAQGLIPGELFF.

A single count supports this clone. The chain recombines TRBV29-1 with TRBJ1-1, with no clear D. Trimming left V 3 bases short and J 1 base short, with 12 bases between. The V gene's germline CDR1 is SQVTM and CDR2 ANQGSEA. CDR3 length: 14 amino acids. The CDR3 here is CSVDLDFPNTEAFF. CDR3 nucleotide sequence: TGCAGCGTTGACTTGGACTTTCCGAACACTGAAGCTTTCTTT. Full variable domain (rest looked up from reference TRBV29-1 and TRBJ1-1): SAVISQKPSRDICQRGTSLTIQCQVDSQVTMMFWYRQQPGQSLTLIATANQGSEATYESGFVIDKFPISRPNLTFSTLTVSNMSPEDSSIYLCSVDLDFPNTEAFFGQGTRLTVV.

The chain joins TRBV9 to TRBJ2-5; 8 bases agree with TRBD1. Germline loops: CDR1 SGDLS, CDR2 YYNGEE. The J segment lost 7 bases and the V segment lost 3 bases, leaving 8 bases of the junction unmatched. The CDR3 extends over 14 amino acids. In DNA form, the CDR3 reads TGTGCCAGCAGCGGGCAGGGGGCAGTAGGGACCCAGTACTTC. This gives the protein CASSGQGAVGTQYF.

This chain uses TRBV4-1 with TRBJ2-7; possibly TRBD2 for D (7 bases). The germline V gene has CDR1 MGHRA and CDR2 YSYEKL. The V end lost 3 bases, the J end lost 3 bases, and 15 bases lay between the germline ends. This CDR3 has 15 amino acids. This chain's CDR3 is CASSQVEGGNYEQYF. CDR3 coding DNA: TGCGCCAGCAGCCAGGTCGAGGGGGGGAACTACGAGCAGTACTTC.

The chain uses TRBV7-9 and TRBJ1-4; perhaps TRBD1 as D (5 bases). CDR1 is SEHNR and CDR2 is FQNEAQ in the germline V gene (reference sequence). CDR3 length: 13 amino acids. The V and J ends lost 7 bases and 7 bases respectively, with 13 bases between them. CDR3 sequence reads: CASKEGLSEKLFF. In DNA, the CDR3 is TGTGCCAGCAAGGAGGGGTTGAGTGAAAAACTGTTTTTT.